This T cell receptor beta chain derives from a study of blood T cell repertoires in COVID-19 (dated by TCRdb to 2019 to 2021). For the study in its entirety: The collaborator samples originated in the United States, Italy and Spain and spanned the acute and convalescent phases of COVID-19. The prospective study material was composed of cDNA or gDNA derived from T cells, B-cell-depleted T cells, or PBMCs. Subjects who had been exposed to COVID-19, were actively infected with it, or had recovered from it provided the deeply sampled blood TCRbeta repertoires that made up the dataset. A freely available public database, intended as a resource for researchers studying the immune response to SARS-CoV-2, is where the repertoires were released. Samples were obtained from the ongoing ImmuneRACE study (first 160 participants) and from 1,000 to 1,500 subjects provided by 6 global collaborators. Sample metadata almost always included a de-identified subject ID, COVID-19 status, age in years and sex. Where HLA class I and class II types were available, the types were taken from metadata supplied by the sample provider, not from assay-based typing. Points the paper makes about the study in general: The quantity of clinical and demographic metadata differed by source and by participant and was supplied without curation.

At one collaborating source in Seattle, patients were enrolled during active infection and were followed longitudinally through the course of disease. Each collaborating institution followed its own protocols to collect whole blood in K2EDTA tubes. Collaborator samples were shipped for TCRbeta analysis as frozen whole blood, isolated PBMCs, or DNA extracted from either sample type. The immunoSEQ Assay, a bias-controlled multiplex PCR, was used to amplify TCRbeta CDR3 regions from genomic DNA. As for the authors' bioinformatics: The number of nucleated cells in each sample was estimated by amplification of reference gene primers within the assay. To quantify the absolute abundance of each unique TCRbeta CDR3 rearrangement, sequence reads were collapsed and filtered. Productive Simpson clonality was computed per sample as the square root of Simpson's diversity index over productive rearrangements. TCRdb retrieved this table from immuneACCESS and kept in-frame rearrangements only. Not all clones are present; in checked studies, unresolved V genes account for under half, and no reason is known for the remainder. That table supplies the V and J calls and clone size; D and trimming were determined from the DNA. For this sample there are fewer than 300,000 clones; 70% to 90% appear just once. More than 9% of the sample is held by the ten biggest clonotypes.

On this clone: No antigen is known for it. Base quality data are lacking; no much larger clone is found one base away.

CDR1 LNHDA and CDR2 SQIVND are derived from the germline V gene (reference sequence). Germline trimming amounts to 8 bases on V and 4 bases on J, with 4 as the count of junction bases outside the gene matches. Measured from the cysteine to the phenylalanine, the CDR3 is 13 residues long. Only the CDR3 DNA is retained, 39 bases long and in frame from the first base. The sequenced sample consisted of peripheral blood. The rearranged segments are TRBV19 and TRBJ1-5, with TRBD1 identical over 8 junction bases. The receptor was isolated from a man aged 45-65 years with COVID-19, enrolled during active disease. The CDR3 region has the sequence CASADRGNQPQHF. The DNA reads TGTGCCAGTGCTGACAGGGGTAATCAGCCCCAGCATTTT.